This entry describes one T cell receptor beta chain. This record belongs to a study of blood T cell repertoires in COVID-19. This table comes from immunoSEQ multiplex PCR, and its TCRdb copy is limited to in-frame clones, with some not included. The repertoire holds some 200,000 clones, with roughly 86% as singletons. The germline CDR1 and CDR2 sequences are SGHTA and FQGNSA. Trimming took 5 bases from V and 0 from J, leaving 5 bases between them. The CDR3 is made up of 13 amino acids. This TCR came from a woman aged 35 to 49 with acute or convalescent COVID-19. Material for sequencing was peripheral blood. The chain is built from TRBV7-2 and TRBJ1-3; D unresolved. DNA of the CDR3: TGTGCCAGCAGCCCCCGCTCTGGAAACACCATATATTTT. Protein: CASSPRSGNTIYF.